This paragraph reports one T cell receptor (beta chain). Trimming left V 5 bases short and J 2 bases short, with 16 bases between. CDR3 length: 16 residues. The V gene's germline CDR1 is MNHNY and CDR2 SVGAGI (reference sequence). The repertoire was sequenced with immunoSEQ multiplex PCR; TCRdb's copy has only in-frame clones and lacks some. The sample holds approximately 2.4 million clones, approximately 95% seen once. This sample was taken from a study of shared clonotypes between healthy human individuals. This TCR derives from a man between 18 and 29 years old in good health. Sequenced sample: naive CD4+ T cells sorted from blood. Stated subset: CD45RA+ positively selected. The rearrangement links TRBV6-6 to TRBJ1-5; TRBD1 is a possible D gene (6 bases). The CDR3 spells CASSPSDSLGNQPQHF. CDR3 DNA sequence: TGTGCCAGCAGTCCCTCGGACAGCTTGGGCAATCAGCCCCAGCATTTT.